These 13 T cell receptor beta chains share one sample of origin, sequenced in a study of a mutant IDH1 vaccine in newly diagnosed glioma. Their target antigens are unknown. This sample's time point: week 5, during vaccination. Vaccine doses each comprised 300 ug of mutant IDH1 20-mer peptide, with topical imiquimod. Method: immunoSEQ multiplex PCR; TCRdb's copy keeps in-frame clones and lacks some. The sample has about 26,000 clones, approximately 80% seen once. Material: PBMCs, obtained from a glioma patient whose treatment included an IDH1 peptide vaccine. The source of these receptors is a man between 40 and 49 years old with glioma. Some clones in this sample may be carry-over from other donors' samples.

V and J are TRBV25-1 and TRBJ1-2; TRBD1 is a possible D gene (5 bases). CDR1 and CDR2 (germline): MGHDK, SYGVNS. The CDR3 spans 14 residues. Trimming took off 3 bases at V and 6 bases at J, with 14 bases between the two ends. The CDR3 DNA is TGTGCCAGCAGTGACCCGGGACGGATTAATGGCTACACCTTC. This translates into CASSDPGRINGYTF.

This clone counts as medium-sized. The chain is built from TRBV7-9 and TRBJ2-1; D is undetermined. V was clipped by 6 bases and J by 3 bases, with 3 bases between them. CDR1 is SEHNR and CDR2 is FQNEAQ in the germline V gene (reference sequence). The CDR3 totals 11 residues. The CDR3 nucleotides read TGTGCCAGCAGAAACTACAATGAGCAGTTCTTC. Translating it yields CASRNYNEQFF.

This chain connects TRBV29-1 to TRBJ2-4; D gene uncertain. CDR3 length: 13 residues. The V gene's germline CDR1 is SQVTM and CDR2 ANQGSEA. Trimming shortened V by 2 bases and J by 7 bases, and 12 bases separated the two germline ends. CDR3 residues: CSVENSLSNIQYF. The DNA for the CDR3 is TGCAGCGTTGAAAACAGTCTTAGTAACATTCAGTACTTC.

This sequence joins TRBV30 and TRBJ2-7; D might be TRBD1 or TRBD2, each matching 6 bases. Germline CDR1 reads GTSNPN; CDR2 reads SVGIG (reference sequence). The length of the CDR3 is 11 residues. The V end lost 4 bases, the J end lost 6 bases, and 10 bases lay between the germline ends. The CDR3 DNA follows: TGTGCCTGGACCGGGGGCGCCGAGCAGTACTTC. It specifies CAWTGGAEQYF.

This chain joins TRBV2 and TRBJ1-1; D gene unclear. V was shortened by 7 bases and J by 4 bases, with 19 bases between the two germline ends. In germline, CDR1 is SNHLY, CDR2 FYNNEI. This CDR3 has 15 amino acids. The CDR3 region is CASKKARAPGTEAFF. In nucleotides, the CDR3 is TGTGCCAGCAAAAAGGCTCGGGCCCCGGGCACTGAAGCTTTCTTT.

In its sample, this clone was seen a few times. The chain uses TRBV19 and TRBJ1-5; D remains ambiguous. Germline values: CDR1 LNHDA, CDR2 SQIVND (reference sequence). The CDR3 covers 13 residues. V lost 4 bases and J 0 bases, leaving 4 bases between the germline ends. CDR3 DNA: TGTGCCAGTAGTAGAGATAGCAATCAGCCCCAGCATTTT. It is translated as CASSRDSNQPQHF.

The CDR3 loop is CASSLVHTGELFF. The CDR3 DNA reads as TGTGCCAGCAGCTTGGTTCACACCGGGGAGCTGTTTTTT. The chain recombines TRBV5-6 with TRBJ2-2; the D is unclear. Germline assignment: CDR1 SGHDT and CDR2 YYEEEE. The CDR3 is 13 amino acids. Trimming left V 0 bases short and J 3 bases short, with 3 bases between.

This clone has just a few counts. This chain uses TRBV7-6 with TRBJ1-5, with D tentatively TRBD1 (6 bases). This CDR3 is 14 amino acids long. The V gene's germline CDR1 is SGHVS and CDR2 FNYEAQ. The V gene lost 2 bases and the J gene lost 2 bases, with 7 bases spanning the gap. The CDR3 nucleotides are TGTGCCAGCAGCTTATCAGGGGGCAATCAGCCCCAGCATTTT. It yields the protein CASSLSGGNQPQHF.

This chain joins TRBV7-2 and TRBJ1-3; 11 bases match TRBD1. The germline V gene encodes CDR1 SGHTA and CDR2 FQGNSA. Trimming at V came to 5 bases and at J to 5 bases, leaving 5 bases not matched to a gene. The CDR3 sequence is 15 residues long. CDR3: CASSPGQGDRNTIYF. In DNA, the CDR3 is TGTGCCAGCAGCCCGGGACAGGGGGATAGAAACACCATATATTTT.

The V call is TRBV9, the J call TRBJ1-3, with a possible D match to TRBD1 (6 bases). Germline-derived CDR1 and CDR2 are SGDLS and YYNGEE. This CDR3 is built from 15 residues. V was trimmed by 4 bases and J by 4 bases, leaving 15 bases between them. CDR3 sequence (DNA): TGTGCCAGCAGCTCCACAGGGATTAGAGGAAACACCATATATTTT. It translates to CASSSTGIRGNTIYF.

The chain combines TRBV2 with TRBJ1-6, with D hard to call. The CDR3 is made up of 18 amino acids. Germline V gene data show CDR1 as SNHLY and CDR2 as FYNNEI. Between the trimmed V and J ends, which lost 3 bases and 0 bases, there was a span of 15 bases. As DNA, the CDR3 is TGTGCCAGCAGTGAGGTTCAAGGGCTGAGCTCCTATAATTCACCCCTCCACTTT. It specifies CASSEVQGLSSYNSPLHF.

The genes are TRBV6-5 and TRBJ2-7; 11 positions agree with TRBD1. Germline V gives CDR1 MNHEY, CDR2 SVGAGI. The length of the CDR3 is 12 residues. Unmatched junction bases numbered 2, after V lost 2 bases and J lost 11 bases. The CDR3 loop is CASSYPGQGEYF. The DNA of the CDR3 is TGTGCCAGCAGTTACCCGGGACAGGGGGAGTACTTC.

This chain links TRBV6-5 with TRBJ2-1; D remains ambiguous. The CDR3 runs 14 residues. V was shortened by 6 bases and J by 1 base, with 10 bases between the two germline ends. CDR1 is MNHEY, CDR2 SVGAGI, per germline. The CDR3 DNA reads TGTGCCAGCAGCTTAGGCGGTTCCTACAATGAGCAGTTCTTC. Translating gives CASSLGGSYNEQFF.